This TCR beta chain was found in a study of blood T cells in healthy people across ages. The CDR3 is made up of 16 amino acids. The V segment lost 4 bases and the J segment 0 bases; nucleotides outside the gene matches: 4. Germline assignment: CDR1 LGHDT and CDR2 YNNKEL (reference sequence). Points from the study as a whole: Donors of long life had a larger count of naive CD4+ cells and greater diversity than aged donors.

A second 7 to 11 cycle PCR used barcoded and J-beta primers. Each CDR3 protein is one row after TCRdb ran MiXCR on the 5' RACE reads. Of approximately 810,000 distinct CDR3 sequences in the sample, around 28% were seen once. The sample holds many counts of this clonotype. What it binds is not known. The receptor was derived from a woman of 80 years or more in good health. Sequencing was carried out using blood. The rearrangement links TRBV3-1 to TRBJ2-4; 9 bases map to TRBD1. The CDR3 is CASSRGTGSAKNIQYF. CDR3 nucleotides: TGTGCCAGCAGCCGTGGGACAGGGTCAGCCAAAAACATTCAGTACTTC.